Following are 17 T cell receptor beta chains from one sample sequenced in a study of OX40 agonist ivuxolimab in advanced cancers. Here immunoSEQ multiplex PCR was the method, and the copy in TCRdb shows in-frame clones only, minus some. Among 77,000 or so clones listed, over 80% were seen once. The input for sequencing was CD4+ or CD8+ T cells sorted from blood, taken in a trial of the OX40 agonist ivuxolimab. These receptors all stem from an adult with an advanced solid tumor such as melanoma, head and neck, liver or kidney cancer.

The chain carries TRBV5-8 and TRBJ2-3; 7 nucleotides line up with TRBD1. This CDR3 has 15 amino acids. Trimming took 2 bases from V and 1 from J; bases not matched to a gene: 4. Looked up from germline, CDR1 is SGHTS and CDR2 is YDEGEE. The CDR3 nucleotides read TGTGCCAGCAGCTTAGGGGGCCTCGGCACAGATACGCAGTATTTT. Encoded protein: CASSLGGLGTDTQYF. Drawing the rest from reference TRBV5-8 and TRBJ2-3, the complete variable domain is EAGVTQSPTHLIKTRGQQATLRCSPISGHTSVYWYQQALGLGLQFLLWYDEGEERNRGNFPPRFSGRQFPNYSSELNVNALELEDSALYLCASSLGGLGTDTQYFGPGTRLTVL.

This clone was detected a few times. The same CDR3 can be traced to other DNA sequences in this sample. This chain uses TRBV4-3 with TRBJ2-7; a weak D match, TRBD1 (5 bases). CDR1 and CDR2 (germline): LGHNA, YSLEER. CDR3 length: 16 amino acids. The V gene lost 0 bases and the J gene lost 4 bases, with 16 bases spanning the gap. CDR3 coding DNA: TGCGCCAGCAGCCAAGATCCTAGGCAGGGTTTTTACGAGCAGTACTTC. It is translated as CASSQDPRQGFYEQYF.

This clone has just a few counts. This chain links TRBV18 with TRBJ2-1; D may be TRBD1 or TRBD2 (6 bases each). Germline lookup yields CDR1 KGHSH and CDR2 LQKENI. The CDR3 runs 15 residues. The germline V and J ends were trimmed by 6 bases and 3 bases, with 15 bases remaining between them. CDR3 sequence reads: CASSYRGRGYNEQFF. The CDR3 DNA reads TGTGCCAGCTCCTACCGGGGGCGCGGCTACAATGAGCAGTTCTTC. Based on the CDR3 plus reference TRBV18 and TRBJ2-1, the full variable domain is NAGVMQNPRHLVRRRGQEARLRCSPMKGHSHVYWYRQLPEEGLKFMVYLQKENIIDESGMPKERFSAEFPKEGPSILRIQQVVRGDSAAYFCASSYRGRGYNEQFFGPGTRLTVL.

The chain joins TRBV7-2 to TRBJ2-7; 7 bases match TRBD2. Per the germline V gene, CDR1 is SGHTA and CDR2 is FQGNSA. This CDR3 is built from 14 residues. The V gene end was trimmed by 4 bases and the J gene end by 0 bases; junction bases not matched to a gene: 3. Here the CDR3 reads CASSSQRGSYEQYF. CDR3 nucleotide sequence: TGTGCCAGCAGCTCCCAGCGGGGCTCCTACGAGCAGTACTTC.

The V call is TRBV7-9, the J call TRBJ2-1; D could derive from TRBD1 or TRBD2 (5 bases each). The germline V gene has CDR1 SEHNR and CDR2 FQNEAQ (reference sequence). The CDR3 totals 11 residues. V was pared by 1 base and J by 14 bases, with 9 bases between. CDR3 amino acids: CASSLEGSEFF. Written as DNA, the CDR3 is TGTGCCAGCAGCTTAGAGGGGAGTGAGTTCTTC. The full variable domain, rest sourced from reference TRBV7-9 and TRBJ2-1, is DTGVSQNPRHKITKRGQNVTFRCDPISEHNRLYWYRQTLGQGPEFLTYFQNEAQLEKSRLLSDRFSAERPKGSFSTLEIQRTEQGDSAMYLCASSLEGSEFFGPGTRLTVL.

The chain's CDR3 is CASSHPRGGQGNSGETQYF. In DNA form, the CDR3 reads TGCGCCAGCAGCCACCCCAGGGGGGGACAGGGAAACTCAGGGGAGACCCAGTACTTC. This rearrangement joins TRBV4-1 to TRBJ2-5; 9 bases map to TRBD1. This CDR3 has 19 residues. CDR1 and CDR2 from the germline V gene are MGHRA and YSYEKL. Trimming removed 3 bases from V and 5 bases from J; junction bases left unmatched: 19.

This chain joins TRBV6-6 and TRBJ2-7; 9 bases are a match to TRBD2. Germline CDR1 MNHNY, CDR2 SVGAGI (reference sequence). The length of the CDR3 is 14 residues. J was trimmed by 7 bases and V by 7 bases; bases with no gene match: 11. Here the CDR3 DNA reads TGTGCCAGCATGTCCAGCGGGAGGCTCGGGGAGCAGTACTTC. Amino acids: CASMSSGRLGEQYF.

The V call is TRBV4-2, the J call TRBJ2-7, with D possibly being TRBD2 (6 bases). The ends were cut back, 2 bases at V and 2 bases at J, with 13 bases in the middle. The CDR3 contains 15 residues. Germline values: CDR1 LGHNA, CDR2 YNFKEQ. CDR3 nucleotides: TGTGCCAGCAGCCAAAGTGCGGGGCCGACCTACGAGCAGTACTTC. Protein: CASSQSAGPTYEQYF.

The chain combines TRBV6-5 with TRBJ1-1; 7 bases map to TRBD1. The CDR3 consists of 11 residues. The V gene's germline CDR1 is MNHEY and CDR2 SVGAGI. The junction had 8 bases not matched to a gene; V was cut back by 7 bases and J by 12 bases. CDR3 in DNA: TGTGCCAGCACGCGGCAGGGGGGGACTTTCTTT. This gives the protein CASTRQGGTFF.

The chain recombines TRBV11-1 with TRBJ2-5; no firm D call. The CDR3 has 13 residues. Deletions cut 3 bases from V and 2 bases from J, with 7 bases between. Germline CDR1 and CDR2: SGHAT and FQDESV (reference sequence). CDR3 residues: CASSLRSQETQYF. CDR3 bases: TGTGCCAGCAGCTTGAGGTCTCAAGAGACCCAGTACTTC.

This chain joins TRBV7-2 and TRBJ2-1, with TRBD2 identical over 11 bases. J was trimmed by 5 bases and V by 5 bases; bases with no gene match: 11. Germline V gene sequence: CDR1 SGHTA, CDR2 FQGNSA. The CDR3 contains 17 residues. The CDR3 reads CASSPRRLAGNHNEQFF. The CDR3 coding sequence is TGTGCCAGCAGCCCCCGGCGACTAGCGGGAAATCACAATGAGCAGTTCTTC.

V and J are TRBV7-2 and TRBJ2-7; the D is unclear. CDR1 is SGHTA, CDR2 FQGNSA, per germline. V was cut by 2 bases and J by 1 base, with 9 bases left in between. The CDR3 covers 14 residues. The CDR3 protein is CASSLNAYSYEQYF. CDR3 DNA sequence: TGTGCCAGCAGCTTAAACGCCTATTCCTACGAGCAGTACTTC.

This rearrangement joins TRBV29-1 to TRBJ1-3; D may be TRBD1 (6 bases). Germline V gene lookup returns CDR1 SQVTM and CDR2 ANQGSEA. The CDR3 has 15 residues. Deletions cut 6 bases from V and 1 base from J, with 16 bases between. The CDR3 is CSVSRGGGSGNTIYF. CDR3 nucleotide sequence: TGCAGCGTGTCCAGGGGAGGGGGGTCTGGAAACACCATATATTTT. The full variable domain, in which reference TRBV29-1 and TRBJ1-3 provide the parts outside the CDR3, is SAVISQKPSRDICQRGTSLTIQCQVDSQVTMMFWYRQQPGQSLTLIATANQGSEATYESGFVIDKFPISRPNLTFSTLTVSNMSPEDSSIYLCSVSRGGGSGNTIYFGEGSWLTVV.

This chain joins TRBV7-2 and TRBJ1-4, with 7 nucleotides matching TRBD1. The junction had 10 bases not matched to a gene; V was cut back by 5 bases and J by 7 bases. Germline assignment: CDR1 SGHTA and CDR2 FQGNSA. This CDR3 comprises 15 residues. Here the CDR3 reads CASSPGTATTEKLFF. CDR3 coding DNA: TGTGCCAGCAGCCCTGGGACAGCGACAACTGAAAAACTGTTTTTT. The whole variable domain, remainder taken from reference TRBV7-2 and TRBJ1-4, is GAGVSQSPSNKVTEKGKDVELRCDPISGHTALYWYRQSLGQGLEFLIYFQGNSAPDKSGLPSDRFSAERTGGSVSTLTIQRTQQEDSAVYLCASSPGTATTEKLFFGSGTQLSVL.

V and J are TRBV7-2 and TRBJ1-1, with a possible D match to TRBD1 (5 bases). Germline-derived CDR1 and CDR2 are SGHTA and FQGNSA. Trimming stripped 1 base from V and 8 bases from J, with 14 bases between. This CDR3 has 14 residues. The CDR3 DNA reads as TGTGCCAGCAGCTTAGGAGGGACGACGGAGGAAGCTTTCTTT. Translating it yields CASSLGGTTEEAFF.

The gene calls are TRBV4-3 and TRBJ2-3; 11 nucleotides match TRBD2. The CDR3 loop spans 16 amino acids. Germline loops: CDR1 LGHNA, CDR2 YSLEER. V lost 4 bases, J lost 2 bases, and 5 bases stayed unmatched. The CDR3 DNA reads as TGCGCCAGCAGCCTTATAGCGGGAGGGAACACAGATACGCAGTATTTT. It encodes CASSLIAGGNTDTQYF.

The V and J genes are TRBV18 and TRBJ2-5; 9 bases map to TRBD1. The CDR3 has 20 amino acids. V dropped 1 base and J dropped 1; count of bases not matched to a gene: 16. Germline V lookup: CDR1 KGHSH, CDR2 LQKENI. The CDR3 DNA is TGTGCCAGCTCACCACGGGTCGCCGGGACAGGGACTACCTTCCAAGAGACCCAGTACTTC. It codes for CASSPRVAGTGTTFQETQYF. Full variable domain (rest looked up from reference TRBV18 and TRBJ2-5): NAGVMQNPRHLVRRRGQEARLRCSPMKGHSHVYWYRQLPEEGLKFMVYLQKENIIDESGMPKERFSAEFPKEGPSILRIQQVVRGDSAAYFCASSPRVAGTGTTFQETQYFGPGTRLLVL.